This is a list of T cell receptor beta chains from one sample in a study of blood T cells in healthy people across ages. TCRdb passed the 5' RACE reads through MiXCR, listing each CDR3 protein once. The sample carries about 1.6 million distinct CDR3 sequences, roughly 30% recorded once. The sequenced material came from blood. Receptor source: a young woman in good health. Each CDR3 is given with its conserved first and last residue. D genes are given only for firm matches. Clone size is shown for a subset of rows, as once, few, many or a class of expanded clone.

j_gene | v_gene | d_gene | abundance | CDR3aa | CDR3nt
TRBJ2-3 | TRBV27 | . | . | CASSFRRAPTDTQYF | TGTGCCAGCAGTTTCCGGCGGGCCCCCACAGATACGCAGTATTTT
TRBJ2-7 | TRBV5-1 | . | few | CASSLEAVGGGVEQYF | TGCGCCAGCAGCTTGGAAGCTGTAGGGGGAGGAGTCGAGCAGTACTTC
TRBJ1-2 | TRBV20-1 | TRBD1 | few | CSARGDRVGYGYTF | TGCAGTGCTAGAGGGGACAGGGTGGGTTATGGCTACACCTTC
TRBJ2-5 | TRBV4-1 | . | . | CASSQVPVLGSEETQYF | TGCGCCAGCAGCCAAGTTCCGGTGCTTGGCAGCGAAGAGACCCAGTACTTC
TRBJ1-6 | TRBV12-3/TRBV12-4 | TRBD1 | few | CASSSYRGRGALHF | TGTGCCAGCAGTTCGTACAGGGGCCGGGGGGCCCTCCACTTT
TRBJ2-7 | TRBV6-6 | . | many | CASRSMGNSVEQYF | TGTGCCAGCCGATCGATGGGGAATTCGGTGGAGCAGTACTTC
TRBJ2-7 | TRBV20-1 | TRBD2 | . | CSASRTSGIGEQYF | TGCAGTGCTAGCCGGACTAGCGGGATCGGCGAGCAGTACTTC
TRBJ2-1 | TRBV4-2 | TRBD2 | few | CASSQALGLAGLDPYNEQFF | TGTGCCAGCAGCCAAGCCCTCGGACTAGCGGGATTAGACCCCTACAATGAGCAGTTCTTC
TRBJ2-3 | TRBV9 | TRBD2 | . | CASSVASGSSDTQYF | TGTGCCAGCAGCGTAGCTAGCGGGAGCTCAGATACGCAGTATTTT
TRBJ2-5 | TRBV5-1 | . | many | CASSSHQETQYF | TGCGCCAGCAGCTCCCACCAAGAGACCCAGTACTTC
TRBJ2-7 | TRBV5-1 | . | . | CASSLQGSVWEQYF | TGCGCCAGCAGCTTACAGGGAAGCGTGTGGGAGCAGTACTTC
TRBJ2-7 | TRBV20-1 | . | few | CSASPPNYEQYF | TGCAGTGCTAGCCCGCCCAACTACGAGCAGTACTTC
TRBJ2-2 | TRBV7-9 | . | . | CASSLAPVNTGELFF | TGTGCCAGCAGCTTAGCCCCCGTTAACACCGGGGAGCTGTTTTTT
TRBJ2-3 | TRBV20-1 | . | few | CSWDTQRADTQYF | TGCAGCTGGGACACACAACGGGCAGATACGCAGTATTTT
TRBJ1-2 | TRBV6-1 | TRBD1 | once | CASSGDRGTNYGYTF | TGTGCCAGCAGCGGGGACAGGGGGACTAACTATGGCTACACCTTC
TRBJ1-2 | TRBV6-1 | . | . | CASSGPGEKGYGYTF | TGTGCCAGCAGTGGCCCAGGGGAGAAAGGATATGGCTACACCTTC
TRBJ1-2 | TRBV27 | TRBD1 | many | CASSFRQGSYGYTF | TGTGCCAGCAGCTTTAGACAGGGGAGCTATGGCTACACCTTC
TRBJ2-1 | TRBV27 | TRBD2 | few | CASSPSRGDSYNEQFF | TGTGCCAGCAGTCCATCCCGGGGGGACTCCTACAATGAGCAGTTCTTC
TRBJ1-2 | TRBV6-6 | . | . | CASSDRDIINYGYTF | TGTGCCAGCAGTGACCGGGACATAATCAACTATGGCTACACCTTC
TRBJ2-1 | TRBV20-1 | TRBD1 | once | CSARDGDRANNNEQFF | TGCAGTGCTAGAGATGGGGACAGGGCGAATAACAATGAGCAGTTCTTC
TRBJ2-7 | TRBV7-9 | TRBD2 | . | CASSTPGELAGYEQYF | TGTGCCAGCAGCACACCTGGGGAACTAGCGGGCTACGAGCAGTACTTC
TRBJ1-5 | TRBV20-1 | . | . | CSAQNPEGGGDQPQHF | TGCAGTGCTCAAAACCCCGAGGGAGGGGGGGATCAGCCCCAGCATTTT
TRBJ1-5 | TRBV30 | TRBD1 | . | CAWSASRQGDQPQHF | TGTGCCTGGAGTGCTTCGAGACAGGGGGATCAGCCCCAGCATTTT
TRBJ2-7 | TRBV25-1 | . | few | CASSESTGHYEQYF | TGTGCCAGCAGTGAGAGCACAGGACACTACGAGCAGTACTTC